This T cell receptor beta chain was found in a study of OX40 agonist ivuxolimab in advanced cancers. The wider study: The study treated patients with ivuxolimab, an agonistic anti-OX40 (CD134) antibody. The group had a mean age of about 60 years, ranged from 23 to 79, and was 80% to 85% male.

Study-wide results and limits: Among patients with partial responses at 0.1-3.0 mg/kg, clonal expansion was among the lowest.

About this clone itself: Its cognate antigen is unknown.

People who had autoimmune disease history or systemic immunosuppression were excluded. Here immunoSEQ multiplex PCR was the method, and the copy in TCRdb shows in-frame clones only, minus some. Seen here are tens of thousands of clones, around 90% observed once, and the top ten hold about 0.2%. Per the germline V gene, CDR1 is SGHDN and CDR2 is FVKESK. The CDR3 has 16 amino acids. The ends were cut back, 4 bases at V and 2 bases at J, with 16 bases in the middle. The chain couples TRBV14 to TRBJ2-3; tentative D call: TRBD2 (5 bases). This sample comprised CD4+ or CD8+ T cells sorted from blood, obtained in a trial of the OX40 agonist ivuxolimab. The source of this sequence is an adult with an advanced solid tumor such as melanoma, head and neck, liver or kidney cancer. CDR3 sequence reads: CASSLRHGMITDTQYF. The CDR3 nucleotides read TGTGCCAGCAGCCTCCGTCACGGGATGATCACAGATACGCAGTATTTT.